The source of this TCR beta chain is a study of T cell responses to AZD1222 COVID-19 vaccine. Concerning this clone: The antigen remains undetermined.

Overall study findings and caveats: Elevations in Spike-specific TCR breadth and depth followed administration of two AZD1222 doses. The span of vaccine-associated CD4 TCRs extended across spike, with dominance at 160-218 and 743-854. It should be noted that donors were predominantly white British and more often female, and clonal diversity was possibly underestimated. Repertoires were obtained solely post-peak T cell response.

Trimming at V came to 0 bases and at J to 4 bases, leaving 3 bases not matched to a gene. Germline-derived CDR1 and CDR2 are SNHLY and FYNNEI. CDR3 size: 15 residues. Sequencing was performed with immunoSEQ multiplex PCR; in TCRdb, only in-frame clones are kept and a portion is missing. The sample records about 84,000 clones, 80% to 90% being singletons. The starting material was peripheral blood, obtained on day 0 of AZD1222 vaccination. The genes are TRBV2 and TRBJ1-3, with 7 bases that match TRBD1. The TCR sequence derives from an adult in good health. As DNA, the CDR3 is TGTGCCAGCAGTGAAGCTCAACAGGGGGGAAACACCATATATTTT. Translating it yields CASSEAQQGGNTIYF.